This TCR beta chain was captured by sequencing in a study of beta chain features in type 1 diabetes. The isolated RNA, all of it, was reverse transcribed, so expressed TCRB transcripts were what got sequenced. TCRdb's copy holds only in-frame clones and misses some; the assay was immunoSEQ multiplex PCR. Of roughly 350,000 clones in the sample, more than 9.5% were seen once. This CDR3 comprises 15 residues. In germline, CDR1 is SGHDT, CDR2 YYEEEE. Germline trimming cut 4 bases from V and 0 bases from J; bases unmatched to any gene: 5. The material sequenced was naive CD4+ T cells from blood. This TCR was sampled from a woman in her 30s in good health. This chain joins TRBV5-6 and TRBJ2-3; TRBD2 aligns across 7 bases. CDR3 sequence: CASSIAGVSTDTQYF. CDR3 sequence (DNA): TGTGCCAGCAGCATTGCGGGGGTCAGCACAGATACGCAGTATTTT.